This paragraph covers one T cell receptor beta chain sequence. Its antigen is unidentified. cDNA synthesis used the whole RNA isolate, giving expressed TCRB sequences. Approximately 3.7 million reads per sample on average were obtained from naive, central memory and regulatory T cell samples. The protocol was immunoSEQ multiplex PCR, while the TCRdb copy is restricted to in-frame clones and leaves out a portion. The profile shows around 180,000 clones, around 7.9% of them singletons. Populations isolated by sorting all had purity greater than 95%. Germline assignment: CDR1 LNHDA and CDR2 SQIVND (reference sequence). V gave up 7 bases and J gave up 6 bases; unmatched junction bases: 14. The CDR3 runs to 16 residues. This entry is derived from a study of beta chain features in type 1 diabetes. Study-wide results and caveats: Shorter TCRB CDR3s, moderately but significantly so, were found in Type 1 diabetes patients in all four CD4+ subsets.

The sequence was obtained from a man between 18 and 29 years old with type 1 diabetes. This sequence joins TRBV19 and TRBJ1-1; 10 bases match TRBD1. The sequenced sample was central memory CD4+ T cells from blood. CDR3 loop: CASIGDRGLGSAEAFF. CDR3 sequence (DNA): TGTGCCAGTATTGGGGACAGGGGTTTAGGTAGCGCTGAAGCTTTCTTT.